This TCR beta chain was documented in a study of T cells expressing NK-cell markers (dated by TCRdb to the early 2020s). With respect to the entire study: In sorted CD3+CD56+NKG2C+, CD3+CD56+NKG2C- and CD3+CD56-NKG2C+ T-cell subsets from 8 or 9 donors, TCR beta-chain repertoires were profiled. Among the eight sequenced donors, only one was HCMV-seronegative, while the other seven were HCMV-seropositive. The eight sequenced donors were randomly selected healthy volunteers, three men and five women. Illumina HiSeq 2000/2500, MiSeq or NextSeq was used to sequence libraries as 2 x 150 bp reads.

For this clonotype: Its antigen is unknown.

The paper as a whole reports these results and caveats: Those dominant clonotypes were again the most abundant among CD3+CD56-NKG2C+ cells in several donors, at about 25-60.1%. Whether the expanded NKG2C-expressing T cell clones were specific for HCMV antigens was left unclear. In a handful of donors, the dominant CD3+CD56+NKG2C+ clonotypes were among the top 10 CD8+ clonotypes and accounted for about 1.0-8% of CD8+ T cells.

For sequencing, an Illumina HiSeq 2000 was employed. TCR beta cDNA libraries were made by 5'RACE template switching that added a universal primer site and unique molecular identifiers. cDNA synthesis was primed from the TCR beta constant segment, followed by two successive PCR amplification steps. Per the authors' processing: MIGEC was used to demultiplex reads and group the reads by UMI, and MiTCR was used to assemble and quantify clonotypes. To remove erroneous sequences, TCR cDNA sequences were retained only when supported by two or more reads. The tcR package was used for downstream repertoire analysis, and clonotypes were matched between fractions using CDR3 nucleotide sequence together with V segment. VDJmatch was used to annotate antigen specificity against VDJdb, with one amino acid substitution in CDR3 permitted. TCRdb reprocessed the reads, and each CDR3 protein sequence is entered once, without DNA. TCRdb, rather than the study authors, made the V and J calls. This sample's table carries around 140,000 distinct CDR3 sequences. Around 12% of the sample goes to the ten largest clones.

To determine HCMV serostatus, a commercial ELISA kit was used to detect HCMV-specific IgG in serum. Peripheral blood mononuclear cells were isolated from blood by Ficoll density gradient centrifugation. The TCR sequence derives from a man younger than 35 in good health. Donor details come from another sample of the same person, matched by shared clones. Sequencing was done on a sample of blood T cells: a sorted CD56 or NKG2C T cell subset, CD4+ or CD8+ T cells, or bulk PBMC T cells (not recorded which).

The CDR3 in this case is CASSLSPAETQYF. The chain uses TRBV6-1 and TRBJ2-5; TCRdb returns TRBD2, unconfirmable since there is no DNA. The CDR3, from cysteine to phenylalanine, totals 13 residues. The DNA is not on file. From the germline V gene, CDR1 is MNHNS and CDR2 is SASEGT.